Shown below are 15 T cell receptor beta chains from a single sample sequenced in a study of cytomegalovirus exposure and HLA in healthy donors. PCR used 60 Vbeta primers and 13 Jbeta primers. The repertoire was sequenced with immunoSEQ multiplex PCR; TCRdb's copy has only in-frame clones and lacks some. This listing includes 140,000 or so clones. The specimen sequenced was PBMCs. All receptors derive from a male donor in good health and CMV-seronegative.

The chain combines TRBV5-1 with TRBJ2-7; 10 nucleotides match TRBD1. Germline V gives CDR1 SGHRS, CDR2 YFSETQ. There are 15 residues in the CDR3. The trim removed 4 bases at V and 1 base at J, leaving 5 bases unmatched. The DNA for the CDR3 is TGCGCCAGCAGCCTTTGGACAGGGGGTTCCTACGAGCAGTACTTC. Its protein is CASSLWTGGSYEQYF.

J is TRBJ2-1 and V is TRBV5-1; TRBD2 aligns across 7 bases. In germline, CDR1 is SGHRS, CDR2 YFSETQ. This CDR3 has 17 residues. V lost 0 bases and J lost 5; bases outside the gene matches: 11. The CDR3 nucleotides read TGCGCCAGCAGCTTGGTGGGGGGGGATGACAGAGACAATGAGCAGTTCTTC. Translation: CASSLVGGDDRDNEQFF.

The chain carries TRBV27 and TRBJ1-2; the D gene is possibly TRBD1 (6 bases). Trimming took off 7 bases at V and 4 bases at J, with 16 bases between the two ends. The CDR3 has 14 residues. The germline CDR1 and CDR2 sequences are MNHEY and SMNVEV (reference sequence). The CDR3 DNA is TGTGCCAGCACCTCTGGGCCAGGGGCCTATGGCTACACCTTC. This encodes CASTSGPGAYGYTF.

The chain has TRBV30 and TRBJ2-7, with 9 bases aligning to TRBD1. J gave up 7 bases and V 1 base, and 8 bases lay outside the gene matches. CDR1 and CDR2 (germline): GTSNPN, SVGIG (reference sequence). The CDR3 contains 14 residues. CDR3 loop: CAWSGLQGAGEQYF. In DNA, the CDR3 is TGTGCCTGGAGTGGGTTACAGGGGGCTGGTGAGCAGTACTTC.

J is TRBJ1-2 and V is TRBV10-3, with 10 bases that match TRBD1. The CDR3 spans 13 residues. V was clipped by 10 bases and J by 7 bases; unmatched bases: 9. The V gene's germline CDR1 is ENHRY and CDR2 SYGVKD. As DNA, the CDR3 is TGTGCCACCCACATGACAGGGGGCCTTGGCTACACCTTC. It specifies CATHMTGGLGYTF.

The chain uses TRBV9 and TRBJ1-1; D might be TRBD1 (6 bases). CDR3 length equals 12 residues. With 6 bases removed from V and 5 bases from J, the gap between germline ends came to 11 bases. Per the germline V gene, CDR1 is SGDLS and CDR2 is YYNGEE. The CDR3 sequence is CASKGGGTEAFF. As DNA, the CDR3 is TGTGCCAGCAAAGGGGGGGGGACTGAAGCTTTCTTT.

This chain links TRBV18 with TRBJ1-1, with 9 bases lining up with TRBD1. J was trimmed by 8 bases and V by 3 bases; bases with no gene match: 7. Per the germline V gene, CDR1 is KGHSH and CDR2 is LQKENI. The CDR3 contains 14 residues. CDR3 residues: CASSPLGQGHEAFF. In DNA form, the CDR3 reads TGTGCCAGCTCACCGCTTGGACAGGGGCACGAAGCTTTCTTT.

V is TRBV5-6 and J is TRBJ2-7; D is ambiguous. The germline V gene has CDR1 SGHDT and CDR2 YYEEEE. Trimming took off 0 bases at V and 0 bases at J, with 13 bases between the two ends. The CDR3 has 16 amino acids. The CDR3 bases are TGTGCCAGCAGCTTGGCCGGGTGGTTTGGCTCCTACGAGCAGTACTTC. Protein: CASSLAGWFGSYEQYF. Combining the CDR3 with reference TRBV5-6 and TRBJ2-7 gives the whole variable domain DAGVTQSPTHLIKTRGQQVTLRCSPKSGHDTVSWYQQALGQGPQFIFQYYEEEERQRGNFPDRFSGHQFPNYSSELNVNALLLGDSALYLCASSLAGWFGSYEQYFGPGTRLTVT.

This sequence joins TRBV6-5 and TRBJ1-1; weak D call: TRBD1 (6 bases). Germline values: CDR1 MNHEY, CDR2 SVGAGI. The V and J ends lost 0 bases and 0 bases respectively, with 11 bases between them. The CDR3 consists of 16 residues. For the CDR3, the DNA is TGTGCCAGCAGTTACTCGACAGGAGCTATGAACACTGAAGCTTTCTTT. Translation gives CASSYSTGAMNTEAFF.

V gene TRBV18 combines with J gene TRBJ2-5, with 11 positions matching TRBD1. Germline values: CDR1 KGHSH, CDR2 LQKENI. The J segment lost 4 bases and the V segment lost 2 bases, leaving 6 bases of the junction unmatched. This CDR3 has 16 amino acids. In nucleotides, the CDR3 is TGTGCCAGCTCACCAGGGACAGGGGGTTTTGCAGAGACCCAGTACTTC. Protein product: CASSPGTGGFAETQYF.

CDR3 region: CASSPPGGPQHF. The CDR3, as DNA: TGTGCCAGCAGCCCCCCCGGGGGGCCCCAGCATTTT. The chain employs TRBV7-9 and TRBJ1-5, with a weak D call TRBD1 (5 bases). The CDR3 runs 12 residues. Germline assignment: CDR1 SEHNR and CDR2 FQNEAQ (reference sequence). Trimming stripped 5 bases from V and 9 bases from J, with 11 bases between.

The chain joins TRBV6-5 to TRBJ2-7; 9 bases fit TRBD1. V gave up 6 bases and J gave up 2 bases; unmatched junction bases: 8. CDR3 length: 15 amino acids. Germline lookup yields CDR1 MNHEY and CDR2 SVGAGI. The CDR3 DNA reads TGTGCCAGCAGACCGGACAGGGGAACAACCTACGAGCAGTACTTC. This gives the protein CASRPDRGTTYEQYF.

The chain recombines TRBV15 with TRBJ2-3; D ambiguous. Deletions cut 0 bases from V and 0 bases from J, with 7 bases between. This CDR3 comprises 15 residues. Germline CDR1 and CDR2: LNHNV and YYDKDF (reference sequence). This CDR3 reads CATSRDFTSTDTQYF. CDR3 DNA: TGTGCCACCAGCAGAGATTTTACTAGCACAGATACGCAGTATTTT.

DNA for the CDR3: TGTGCCTGGGGACAGGGTTGGGACGAGCAGTACTTC. Amino acids: CAWGQGWDEQYF. J is TRBJ2-7 and V is TRBV30; 8 bases align to TRBD1. Germline values: CDR1 GTSNPN, CDR2 SVGIG (reference sequence). V lost 5 bases to trimming and J lost 5 bases; unmatched junction nucleotides: 5. The CDR3 totals 12 residues.

This chain connects TRBV5-1 to TRBJ2-2; the D gene is possibly TRBD1 (5 bases). V lost 4 bases to trimming and J lost 0 bases, with 13 bases between them. The CDR3 has 16 residues. Germline V gene sequence: CDR1 SGHRS, CDR2 YFSETQ. The CDR3 DNA follows: TGCGCCAGCAGCCTACCGACAGTCTCGAACACCGGGGAGCTGTTTTTT. Its protein is CASSLPTVSNTGELFF.